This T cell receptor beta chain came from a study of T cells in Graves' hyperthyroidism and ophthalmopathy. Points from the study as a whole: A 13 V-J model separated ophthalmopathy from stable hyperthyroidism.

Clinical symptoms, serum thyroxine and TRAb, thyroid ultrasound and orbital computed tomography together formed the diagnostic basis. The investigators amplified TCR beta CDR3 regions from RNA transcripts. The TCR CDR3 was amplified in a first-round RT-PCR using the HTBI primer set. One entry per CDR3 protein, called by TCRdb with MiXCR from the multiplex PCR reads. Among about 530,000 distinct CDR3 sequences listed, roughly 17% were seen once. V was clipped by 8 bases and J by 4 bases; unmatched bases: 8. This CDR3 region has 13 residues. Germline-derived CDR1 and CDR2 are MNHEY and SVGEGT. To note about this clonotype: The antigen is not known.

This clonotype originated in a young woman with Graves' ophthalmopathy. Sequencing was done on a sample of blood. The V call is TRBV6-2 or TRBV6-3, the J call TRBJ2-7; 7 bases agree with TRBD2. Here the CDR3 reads CASGRGGVYEQYF. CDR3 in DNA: TGTGCCAGCGGCCGGGGAGGGGTGTACGAGCAGTACTTC.